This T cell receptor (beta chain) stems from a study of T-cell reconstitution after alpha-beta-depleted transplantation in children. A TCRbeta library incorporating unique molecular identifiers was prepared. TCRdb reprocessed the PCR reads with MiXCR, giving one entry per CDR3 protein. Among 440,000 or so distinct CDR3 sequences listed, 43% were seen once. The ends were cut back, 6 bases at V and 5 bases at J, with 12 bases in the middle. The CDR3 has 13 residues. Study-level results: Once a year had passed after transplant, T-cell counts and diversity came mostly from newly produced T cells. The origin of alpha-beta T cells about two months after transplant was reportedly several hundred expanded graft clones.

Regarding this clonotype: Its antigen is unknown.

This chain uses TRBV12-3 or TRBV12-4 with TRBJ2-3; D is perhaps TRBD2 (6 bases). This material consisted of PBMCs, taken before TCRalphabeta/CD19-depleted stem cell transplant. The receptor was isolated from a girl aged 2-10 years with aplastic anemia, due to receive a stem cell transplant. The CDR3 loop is CASRRRREDTQYF. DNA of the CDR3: TGTGCCAGCAGGCGGAGGCGGGAAGATACGCAGTATTTT.